The next 32 T cell receptor beta chains were all read from a single sample in a study of T cell changes during pregnancy in multiple sclerosis. The method was immunoSEQ multiplex PCR; TCRdb's version includes in-frame clones alone and lacks a portion of them. The table lists about 83,000 clones, about nine tenths of them singletons. Sequencing was performed on PBMCs, taken in the first trimester of pregnancy. The receptors were gathered from a female donor in good health, serving as a control in a pregnancy study. Some clones in this sample may be carry-over from other donors' samples.

The CDR3 DNA reads TGTGCCAGCAGCCGTCTTGGGCACACCTCTGGAAACACCATATATTTT. Translation gives CASSRLGHTSGNTIYF. The chain uses TRBV7-2 and TRBJ1-3; no reliable D call. In germline, CDR1 is SGHTA, CDR2 FQGNSA. Trimming removed 5 bases at V and 0 bases at J, with 14 bases between. The CDR3 runs 16 residues.

The chain has TRBV18 and TRBJ2-5; 7 bases line up with TRBD2. The germline V gene has CDR1 KGHSH and CDR2 LQKENI. The V segment lost 5 bases and the J segment 5 bases; nucleotides outside the gene matches: 8. The CDR3 sequence is 14 residues long. The CDR3 spells CASSSLAGPETQYF. CDR3 nucleotides: TGTGCCAGCTCATCCTTAGCGGGCCCGGAGACCCAGTACTTC.

Regarding this clone: Different DNA sequences within this sample yield the same CDR3. The CDR3 nucleotides read TGTGCCAGTAGTGCGACACGGAACACTGAAGCTTTCTTT. It specifies CASSATRNTEAFF. This chain joins TRBV19 and TRBJ1-1; no firm D call. The V gene's germline CDR1 is LNHDA and CDR2 SQIVND (reference sequence). The CDR3 contains 13 residues. Between the trimmed V and J ends, which lost 5 bases and 1 base, there was a span of 8 bases.

The rearrangement joins TRBV27 to TRBJ1-3, with a possible D match to TRBD1 (6 bases). The CDR3 totals 16 residues. Trimming pared 6 bases from V and 3 bases from J, leaving 18 bases between. The V gene's germline CDR1 is MNHEY and CDR2 SMNVEV (reference sequence). This CDR3 reads CASSPGKDSYGNTIYF. The DNA for the CDR3 is TGTGCCAGCAGCCCAGGAAAGGACAGCTATGGAAACACCATATATTTT.

The rearrangement uses TRBV5-6 and TRBJ1-5; 9 bases map to TRBD1. V lost 3 bases, J lost 1 base, and 8 bases stayed unmatched. The CDR3 is made up of 17 amino acids. From germline, CDR1 is SGHDT and CDR2 YYEEEE. The DNA for the CDR3 is TGTGCCAGCAGCTCAACCGGACAGGGGATGAGCAATCAGCCCCAGCATTTT. This translates into CASSSTGQGMSNQPQHF.

The V and J genes are TRBV28 and TRBJ1-1, with D tentatively TRBD1 (6 bases). Trimming shortened V by 3 bases and J by 3 bases, and 17 bases separated the two germline ends. The CDR3 sequence is 16 residues long. CDR1 is MDHEN, CDR2 SYDVKM, per germline. The CDR3 sequence is CASSLPQGAGDTEAFF. DNA for the CDR3: TGTGCCAGCAGTTTGCCACAGGGCGCGGGGGACACTGAAGCTTTCTTT.

The chain has TRBV11-2 and TRBJ1-4; 7 bases map to TRBD1. Looked up from germline, CDR1 is SGHAT and CDR2 is FQNNGV. V was pared by 5 bases and J by 3 bases, with 6 bases of the junction left unmatched. The CDR3 loop spans 15 amino acids. CDR3 in DNA: TGTGCCAGCAGCCCGAGGGGGCTGGCTAATGAAAAACTGTTTTTT. Protein sequence: CASSPRGLANEKLFF.

V usage is TRBV5-4 and J usage is TRBJ2-7, with D perhaps TRBD2 (6 bases). V gave up 4 bases and J gave up 11 bases, with 13 bases separating them. Germline V gives CDR1 SGHNT, CDR2 YYREEE (reference sequence). The CDR3 consists of 11 residues. The CDR3 region is CASSMGLGEYF. CDR3 coding DNA: TGTGCCAGCAGCATGGGACTGGGAGAGTACTTC.

CDR3 bases: TGCGCCAGCAGCCAAGATAGATTAGCGGCACCCAGCTCCTACAATGAGCAGTTCTTC. Amino acids: CASSQDRLAAPSSYNEQFF. This rearrangement joins TRBV4-3 to TRBJ2-1; tentatively, D is TRBD2 (6 bases). Per germline, CDR1 LGHNA and CDR2 YSLEER. The CDR3 is 19 amino acids. Trimming cost V 0 bases and J 0 bases, with 18 bases left between them.

This chain connects TRBV7-6 to TRBJ2-1, with TRBD2 matching 10 bases. Trimming at V came to 1 base and at J to 6 bases, leaving 15 bases not matched to a gene. Germline V CDR1 and CDR2: SGHVS, FNYEAQ. The CDR3 extends over 19 amino acids. The CDR3 here is CASSLVSQKLAGYGNEQFF. For the CDR3, the DNA is TGTGCCAGCAGCTTAGTATCCCAAAAACTAGCGGGATACGGCAATGAGCAGTTCTTC.

The rearrangement joins TRBV6-6 to TRBJ1-3; the match to TRBD1 covers 8 bases. The CDR3 runs to 16 residues. The V segment lost 4 bases and the J segment 7 bases; nucleotides outside the gene matches: 12. The germline V gene encodes CDR1 MNHNY and CDR2 SVGAGI (reference sequence). The CDR3 is CASSFRGEDRANTIYF. For the CDR3, the DNA is TGTGCCAGCAGTTTCCGTGGGGAGGACAGGGCTAACACCATATATTTT.

This chain joins TRBV2 and TRBJ1-1, with 11 positions matching TRBD1. The V and J ends lost 7 bases and 6 bases, in that order; junction bases with no gene match: 7. This CDR3 spans 14 amino acids. Germline loops: CDR1 SNHLY, CDR2 FYNNEI. In DNA form, the CDR3 reads TGTGCCAGCACCCGGACAGGGGGCCAGCCTGAAGCTTTCTTT. Residues: CASTRTGGQPEAFF.

V usage is TRBV5-1 and J usage is TRBJ2-2; tentative D call: TRBD2 (7 bases). CDR3 length: 13 residues. Germline loops: CDR1 SGHRS, CDR2 YFSETQ. V lost 3 bases and J lost 6, with 9 bases in between. The CDR3 here is CASSWEGAGELFF. The CDR3 bases are TGCGCCAGCAGCTGGGAGGGGGCCGGGGAGCTGTTTTTT.

The chain uses TRBV5-1 and TRBJ2-1; maybe TRBD1 (5 bases). The CDR3 covers 14 residues. Germline V gene data show CDR1 as SGHRS and CDR2 as YFSETQ. Trimming cost V 0 bases and J 8 bases, with 12 bases left between them. CDR3 in amino acids: CASSLAVGVHEQFF. For the CDR3, the DNA is TGCGCCAGCAGCTTGGCTGTAGGGGTGCATGAGCAGTTCTTC.

The chain couples TRBV7-2 to TRBJ2-5, with D hard to call. V lost 3 bases, J lost 3 bases, and 8 bases lay in between. The germline V gene encodes CDR1 SGHTA and CDR2 FQGNSA. The length of the CDR3 is 13 residues. CDR3 sequence: CASSFRLEETQYF. For the CDR3, the DNA is TGTGCCAGCAGCTTTCGTCTAGAAGAGACCCAGTACTTC. Variable domain in full (rest from reference TRBV7-2 and TRBJ2-5): GAGVSQSPSNKVTEKGKDVELRCDPISGHTALYWYRQSLGQGLEFLIYFQGNSAPDKSGLPSDRFSAERTGGSVSTLTIQRTQQEDSAVYLCASSFRLEETQYFGPGTRLLVL.

The chain links TRBV15 to TRBJ2-7; 8 bases match TRBD1. This CDR3 spans 15 amino acids. CDR1 is LNHNV and CDR2 is YYDKDF in the germline V gene (reference sequence). J gave up 4 bases and V 0 bases, and 5 bases lay outside the gene matches. This CDR3 reads CATSREGQGLYEQYF. As DNA, the CDR3 is TGTGCCACCAGCAGAGAAGGACAGGGCTTGTACGAGCAGTACTTC.

This clone has just one count. The chain couples TRBV4-2 to TRBJ1-4; TRBD1 might be the D (5 bases). V shed 1 base and J shed 7 bases, with 10 bases lying between them. Germline V lookup: CDR1 LGHNA, CDR2 YNFKEQ. The CDR3 sequence is 14 residues long. In DNA, the CDR3 is TGTGCCAGCAGCCAAGGGGGGGATGTTGAAAAACTGTTTTTT. As protein: CASSQGGDVEKLFF.

This clone was recorded once. The chain combines TRBV6-5 with TRBJ2-5; 13 positions match TRBD2. Germline V gives CDR1 MNHEY, CDR2 SVGAGI. V gave up 7 bases and J gave up 5 bases; unmatched junction bases: 7. There are 15 residues in the CDR3. CDR3 DNA: TGTGCCAGCACCCTTTGGACTAGCGGGGGTGAGACCCAGTACTTC. The encoded protein is CASTLWTSGGETQYF.

This clone has just one count. The CDR3 protein is CASSFVEGGGEQFF. The CDR3 DNA reads TGTGCCAGCAGCTTTGTGGAAGGCGGAGGTGAGCAGTTCTTC. The V gene is TRBV7-9, the J gene TRBJ2-1, with D perhaps matching TRBD2 (5 bases). CDR1 is SEHNR, CDR2 FQNEAQ, per germline (reference sequence). The CDR3 spans 14 residues. V lost 3 bases to trimming and J lost 9 bases, with 15 bases between them.

The chain has TRBV18 and TRBJ2-3; possible D gene TRBD2, 6 bases. V gave up 3 bases and J gave up 10 bases, with 23 bases separating them. Germline CDR1 KGHSH, CDR2 LQKENI. This CDR3 is 16 amino acids long. CDR3 region: CASSPSDGSSGSSQYF. CDR3 nucleotide sequence: TGTGCCAGCTCACCCTCCGACGGGAGCTCGGGCTCATCGCAGTATTTT. Variable domain in full (rest from reference TRBV18 and TRBJ2-3): NAGVMQNPRHLVRRRGQEARLRCSPMKGHSHVYWYRQLPEEGLKFMVYLQKENIIDESGMPKERFSAEFPKEGPSILRIQQVVRGDSAAYFCASSPSDGSSGSSQYFGPGTRLTVL.

This clone has only a few counts. The V call is TRBV19, the J call TRBJ1-2; tentative D call: TRBD1 (5 bases). Germline V gene data show CDR1 as LNHDA and CDR2 as SQIVND (reference sequence). CDR3 length equals 14 residues. V lost 6 bases, J lost 5 bases, and 16 bases lay in between. As DNA, the CDR3 is TGTGCCAGTAGGCTCCAGACAGAGTCATATGGCTACACCTTC. Protein product: CASRLQTESYGYTF.

This chain links TRBV7-9 with TRBJ1-5; D might be TRBD1 (6 bases). The CDR3 is 17 residues long. The V end was cut by 4 bases, the J end by 4 bases, with 20 bases between. Germline V CDR1 and CDR2: SEHNR, FQNEAQ (reference sequence). The CDR3 DNA is TGTGCCAGCAGCTCCCCCGTTGGGGACACGACTAATCAGCCCCAGCATTTT. Translation gives CASSSPVGDTTNQPQHF.

The chain carries TRBV27 and TRBJ1-2, with TRBD1 identical over 7 bases. This CDR3 spans 14 amino acids. Germline assignment: CDR1 MNHEY and CDR2 SMNVEV (reference sequence). With V trimmed by 6 bases and J by 5 bases, 9 bases remained unmatched. CDR3 sequence reads: CASSHRGQIYGYTF. The CDR3 DNA follows: TGTGCCAGCAGCCACAGGGGACAAATTTATGGCTACACCTTC.

This chain uses TRBV7-9 with TRBJ1-5; tentative D call: TRBD1 (6 bases). CDR1 is SEHNR and CDR2 is FQNEAQ in the germline V gene (reference sequence). This CDR3 contains 14 residues. The V and J ends lost 4 bases and 1 base respectively, with 8 bases between them. In nucleotides, the CDR3 is TGTGCCAGCAGCTCAACAGGGAGCAATCAGCCCCAGCATTTT. Protein sequence: CASSSTGSNQPQHF.

The gene calls are TRBV4-2 and TRBJ2-3, with D uncertain. The CDR3 spans 15 residues. The V gene lost 1 base and the J gene lost 4 bases, with 12 bases spanning the gap. The germline V gene has CDR1 LGHNA and CDR2 YNFKEQ. CDR3 in DNA: TGTGCCAGCAGCCAAGTTCCAGCGTCCCCAGATACGCAGTATTTT. Encoded protein: CASSQVPASPDTQYF.

On this clone itself: Additional DNA sequences in this sample encode the identical CDR3. The J gene is TRBJ1-2, the V gene TRBV27; D is unresolved. Germline lookup yields CDR1 MNHEY and CDR2 SMNVEV (reference sequence). The CDR3 consists of 11 residues. The V gene lost 6 bases and the J gene lost 7 bases, with 9 bases spanning the gap. The CDR3 sequence is CASRTPGGYTF. In DNA, the CDR3 is TGTGCCAGCAGAACTCCGGGTGGCTACACCTTC.

This chain connects TRBV13 to TRBJ1-4; no clear D. The CDR3 is made up of 15 amino acids. Germline V gives CDR1 PRHDT, CDR2 FYEKMQ (reference sequence). Trimming pared 5 bases from V and 8 bases from J, leaving 18 bases between. The CDR3 sequence is CASSADRAAGEKLFF. The CDR3 DNA follows: TGTGCCAGCAGCGCCGACCGGGCGGCGGGGGAAAAACTGTTTTTT.

This clone was picked up a small number of times. This chain connects TRBV5-4 to TRBJ1-2, with 7 bases aligning to TRBD1. After removal of 2 bases from V and 3 bases from J, the junction contained 1 base not matched to a gene. CDR3 size: 13 residues. Germline V gene data show CDR1 as SGHNT and CDR2 as YYREEE (reference sequence). The CDR3 is CASSFQGDYGYTF. The CDR3 bases are TGTGCCAGCAGCTTCCAGGGGGACTATGGCTACACCTTC.

Here the CDR3 reads CATSGRTISYEQYF. Written as DNA, the CDR3 is TGTGCCACCTCAGGACGGACAATCTCCTACGAGCAGTACTTC. The chain links TRBV6-9 to TRBJ2-7; D might be TRBD1 (5 bases). The CDR3 extends over 14 amino acids. With 10 bases removed from V and 0 bases from J, the gap between germline ends came to 16 bases. Germline V gene lookup returns CDR1 MNHGY and CDR2 SVAAGI.

The gene calls are TRBV10-1 and TRBJ2-4; 8 nucleotides agree with TRBD2. Germline CDR1 is WNHNN and CDR2 is SYGVQD (reference sequence). CDR3 length: 15 amino acids. V lost 7 bases, J lost 3 bases, and 8 bases stayed unmatched. The chain's CDR3 is CASITGGLGKNIQYF. CDR3 nucleotide sequence: TGCGCCAGCATCACGGGGGGGTTGGGCAAAAACATTCAGTACTTC.

This chain joins TRBV18 and TRBJ1-1, with D possibly being TRBD1 (5 bases). Germline-derived CDR1 and CDR2 are KGHSH and LQKENI. This CDR3 region has 13 residues. Trimming pared 8 bases from V and 0 bases from J, leaving 10 bases between. The DNA of the CDR3 is TGTGCCAGCACCCAGACAGTGAACACTGAAGCTTTCTTT. Its protein product is CASTQTVNTEAFF.

The chain links TRBV6-1 to TRBJ2-2; 9 bases are a match to TRBD1. V was clipped by 4 bases and J by 9 bases; unmatched bases: 3. CDR1 and CDR2 from the germline V gene are MNHNS and SASEGT. This CDR3 is 13 amino acids long. CDR3 DNA: TGTGCCAGCAGTGTAGACAGGGGGTGGGAGCTGTTTTTT. Encoded protein: CASSVDRGWELFF.